This TCR beta chain came from a study of blood T cell repertoires in COVID-19. About the study: Specimens from acute and convalescent COVID-19 originated in the United States, Italy and Spain. T cells, B-cell-depleted T cells, or PBMCs provided the cDNA or gDNA that served as material.

Data came from immunoSEQ multiplex PCR; TCRdb stores just in-frame clones and leaves some out. The sample lists 210,000 or so clones; 80% were seen once. The germline CDR1 and CDR2 sequences are SGHRS and YFSETQ. There are 13 residues in the CDR3. Trimming at V came to 4 bases and at J to 7 bases, leaving 7 bases not matched to a gene. Sample: peripheral blood. The TCR comes from a human donor in a cohort sampled during active COVID-19. V is TRBV5-1 and J is TRBJ2-7, with 8 bases that match TRBD1. In nucleotides, the CDR3 is TGCGCCAGCAGCCCGGGACAGGCGGGAGAGCAGTACTTC. Amino acids: CASSPGQAGEQYF.